These T cell receptor beta chains were read from a single sample in a study of T cell responses to AZD1222 COVID-19 vaccine. Profiling relied on immunoSEQ multiplex PCR, and the TCRdb table lists in-frame clones only, not all of them. The repertoire has some 150,000 clones, roughly nine tenths of them found once; the top ten carry 6.9%. The material was peripheral blood, obtained after recovery from COVID-19. The receptor set was obtained from an adult who had recovered from COVID-19. The CDR3 runs from the conserved cysteine through the conserved F or W. A D gene is named only where the DNA matches it firmly. Clone size, where shown, is once, few, many, or a class for clones that have expanded.

j_gene | abundance | len | v_gene | d_gene | CDR3nt | CDR3aa
TRBJ2-3 | . | 13 | TRBV14 | . | TGTGCCAGCAGCCTCCCCCCTGGGGATACGCAGTATTTT | CASSLPPGDTQYF
TRBJ2-5 | . | 13 | TRBV28 | . | TGTGCCAGCAGTTTATTACGGACGGAGACCCAGTACTTC | CASSLLRTETQYF
TRBJ2-3 | . | 17 | TRBV2 | TRBD2 | TGTGCCAGCAGTAGGAAGGCTAGCGGGAGTGGCACAGATACGCAGTATTTT | CASSRKASGSGTDTQYF
TRBJ1-2 | . | 14 | TRBV7-2 | . | TGTGCCAGCAGCTTCAGCCAGGGGAACTATGGCTACACCTTC | CASSFSQGNYGYTF
TRBJ1-5 | . | 16 | TRBV6-6 | . | TGTGCCAGCAGTTATCACTCGGACACAACCAATCAGCCCCAGCATTTT | CASSYHSDTTNQPQHF
TRBJ1-5 | . | 13 | TRBV6-4 | . | TGTGCCAGCAGTGCACAGCTCAATCAGCCCCAGCATTTT | CASSAQLNQPQHF
TRBJ2-2 | . | 14 | TRBV7-2 | . | TGTGCCACCTCCGAGGGGCGTCTCACCGGGGAGCTGTTTTTT | CATSEGRLTGELFF
TRBJ2-7 | . | 14 | TRBV5-1 | . | TGCGCCAGCAGCTCCGGGGCGGCAGGGGACGAGCAGTACTTC | CASSSGAAGDEQYF
TRBJ2-7 | . | 14 | TRBV2 | . | TGTGCCAGCAGTGCGGCCAGGGGCCTCTACGAGCAGTACTTC | CASSAARGLYEQYF
TRBJ2-5 | . | 14 | TRBV2 | . | TGTGCCAGCAAGGGACGACTGTACCAAGAGACCCAGTACTTC | CASKGRLYQETQYF
TRBJ2-5 | few | 12 | TRBV7-9 | . | TGTGCCAGCAGCTTAAGGGGGGAGACCCAGTACTTC | CASSLRGETQYF
TRBJ2-7 | . | 14 | TRBV6-5 | . | TGTGCCAGCAGCCCCCGGCAGGGTGGGTACGAGCAGTACTTC | CASSPRQGGYEQYF
TRBJ1-2 | . | 13 | TRBV19 | . | TGTGCCAGTAGTATGGGACAAGCCGATGGCTACACCTTC | CASSMGQADGYTF
TRBJ2-7 | . | 12 | TRBV5-8 | . | TGTGCCAGCGTTAAGGGGTTGGTCGAGCAGTACTTC | CASVKGLVEQYF
TRBJ1-2 | . | 15 | TRBV12-5 | . | TGTGCTAGTGCCCCTCCAGGGGAAGGATTCTATGGCTACACCTTC | CASAPPGEGFYGYTF
TRBJ1-1 | . | 15 | TRBV15 | TRBD1 | TGTGCCACCAGCAGATTACAGGGGGCAAGCACTGAAGCTTTCTTT | CATSRLQGASTEAFF
TRBJ1-1 | . | 13 | TRBV12-3/TRBV12-4 | TRBD1 | TGTGCCAGCAGTTGGGACAGAGGAACTGAAGCTTTCTTT | CASSWDRGTEAFF
TRBJ2-1 | . | 14 | TRBV2 | TRBD1 | TGTGCCAGCAGTGTGGACAGGGGTCTCAATGAGCAGTTCTTC | CASSVDRGLNEQFF